This T cell receptor beta chain was captured by sequencing in a study of T cell responses to AZD1222 COVID-19 vaccine. The study's findings and limits: Reportedly, nearly half of unique spike TCRs recognized epitopes outside B.1.351/B.1.1.7 mutations.

Repertoires were generated with immunoSEQ multiplex PCR, while TCRdb's copy carries only in-frame clones and drops some. The table shows under 200,000 clones, with around nine tenths occurring only once. Regarding this clone: Its specificity is not known. The identical CDR3 is also encoded by other nucleotide sequences in the sample.

CDR3 size: 16 residues. The V and J ends lost 0 bases and 8 bases, in that order; junction bases with no gene match: 9. Germline CDR1 and CDR2: LGHNA and YNFKEQ. This clonotype was obtained from an adult who received the MenACWY meningococcal vaccine as a control. Sequencing used peripheral blood, obtained 28 days after the second dose of the MenACWY control vaccine. The chain links TRBV4-2 to TRBJ2-1, with 8 bases fitting TRBD2. In nucleotides, the CDR3 is TGTGCCAGCAGCCAAGACGGATTAGCGGGATCGGATGAGCAGTTCTTC. The encoded protein is CASSQDGLAGSDEQFF.